A selection of T cell receptor beta chains follows, all from one sample in a study of OX40 agonist ivuxolimab in advanced cancers. Repertoires were generated with immunoSEQ multiplex PCR, while TCRdb's copy carries only in-frame clones and drops some. In the table there are 80,000 to 85,000 clones, more than 70% of which are singletons. This material consisted of CD4+ or CD8+ T cells sorted from blood, taken in a trial of the OX40 agonist ivuxolimab. These receptors were taken from an adult with an advanced solid tumor such as melanoma, head and neck, liver or kidney cancer. Both conserved end residues are part of each CDR3. A D gene is named only where the DNA matches it firmly. Clone size is shown for a subset of rows, as once, few, many or a class of expanded clone.

>-|TRBV30|-|TRBJ1-1
CAWSTQSTGQAFF
TGTGCCTGGAGCACCCAGTCAACAGGGCAAGCTTTCTTT
>-|TRBV25-1|-|TRBJ2-7
CASSAPSYEQYF
TGTGCCAGCAGTGCCCCCTCCTACGAGCAGTACTTC
>once|TRBV14|-|TRBJ1-4
CASSSGGRGTNEKLFF
TGTGCCAGCAGCTCGGGGGGGCGCGGAACTAATGAAAAACTGTTTTTT
>-|TRBV7-6|-|TRBJ2-1
CASSLGGGELYNEQFF
TGTGCCAGCAGCTTAGGCGGCGGGGAACTTTACAATGAGCAGTTCTTC
>-|TRBV2|-|TRBJ2-4
CASSSTAGLDKNIQYF
TGTGCCAGCAGTTCAACGGCAGGTCTGGACAAAAACATTCAGTACTTC
>-|TRBV18|-|TRBJ1-2
CASSPGTLNGYTF
TGTGCCAGCTCACCCGGGACACTGAATGGCTACACCTTC
>-|TRBV7-9|-|TRBJ2-3
CASSLGPTDTQYF
TGTGCCAGCAGCTTGGGGCCCACAGATACGCAGTATTTT
>-|TRBV27|-|TRBJ2-7
CASSLGDSYEQYF
TGTGCCAGCAGTCTCGGGGATTCCTACGAGCAGTACTTC
>-|TRBV7-3|-|TRBJ2-5
CASSPGTPGTQYF
TGTGCCAGCAGCCCCGGGACTCCGGGGACCCAGTACTTC
>-|TRBV4-2|TRBD1|TRBJ2-2
CASSLRDRINTGELFF
TGTGCCAGCAGCCTCCGGGACAGGATAAACACCGGGGAGCTGTTTTTT
>-|TRBV27|TRBD1|TRBJ1-6
CASRTGPFSSYNSPLHF
TGTGCCAGCCGGACAGGGCCCTTTAGCTCCTATAATTCACCCCTCCACTTT
>-|TRBV6-5|TRBD1|TRBJ2-4
CASSSQGAKNIQYF
TGTGCCAGCAGCTCACAGGGGGCCAAAAACATTCAGTACTTC
>few|TRBV9|-|TRBJ1-1
CASSVGEREAFF
TGTGCCAGCAGCGTAGGGGAGAGAGAAGCTTTCTTT
>-|TRBV2|-|TRBJ1-3
CASRETSGNTIYF
TGTGCCAGCAGGGAGACCTCTGGAAACACCATATATTTT
>-|TRBV19|TRBD2|TRBJ2-2
CASSTSGVTTGELFF
TGTGCCAGTAGTACGAGCGGGGTAACTACCGGGGAGCTGTTTTTT
>-|TRBV18|-|TRBJ1-1
CASSLSEGLTEAFF
TGTGCCAGCTCCCTCTCCGAGGGGCTCACTGAAGCTTTCTTT
>-|TRBV27|-|TRBJ1-1
CASSLSTVVTEAFF
TGTGCCAGCAGTTTATCCACAGTGGTAACTGAAGCTTTCTTT
>-|TRBV29-1|-|TRBJ1-5
CSVGGNNQPQHF
TGCAGCGTTGGGGGGAACAATCAGCCCCAGCATTTT
>-|TRBV7-2|-|TRBJ1-1
CASSLAGLMNTEAFF
TGTGCCAGCAGCTTAGCGGGGTTGATGAACACTGAAGCTTTCTTT
>-|TRBV11-3|TRBD1|TRBJ1-6
CASSLGWDRGSSPLHF
TGTGCCAGCAGCTTAGGGTGGGACAGGGGATCGTCACCCCTCCACTTT
>-|TRBV7-3|TRBD1|TRBJ1-2
CASSLGTGLGYTF
TGTGCCAGCAGCTTAGGGACAGGGCTCGGCTACACCTTC
>-|TRBV19|-|TRBJ2-7
CASSMAPYEQYF
TGTGCCAGTAGTATGGCTCCCTACGAGCAGTACTTC
>-|TRBV19|-|TRBJ2-3
CASRTSQRLDTQYF
TGTGCCAGTAGGACTTCACAGAGGTTGGATACGCAGTATTTT
>-|TRBV6-5|TRBD1|TRBJ2-1
CASSERDRVNEQFF
TGTGCCAGCAGCGAACGGGACAGGGTTAATGAGCAGTTCTTC
>-|TRBV19|-|TRBJ1-4
CASSWGQSEKLFF
TGTGCCAGTAGTTGGGGGCAGTCTGAAAAACTGTTTTTT
>-|TRBV7-7|-|TRBJ2-5
CASSLPQQETQYF
TGTGCTAGCAGCTTACCCCAGCAAGAGACCCAGTACTTC
>-|TRBV7-2|-|TRBJ1-5
CASSLAVLSNQPQHF
TGTGCCAGCAGCTTAGCGGTTCTTAGCAATCAGCCCCAGCATTTT
>-|TRBV19|-|TRBJ2-7
CASSIGGAGPYEQYF
TGTGCCAGTAGTATAGGGGGTGCGGGACCCTACGAGCAGTACTTC
>-|TRBV6-5|-|TRBJ2-1
CASSITGSPYNEQFF
TGTGCCAGCAGTATAACAGGGTCACCCTACAATGAGCAGTTCTTC
>-|TRBV21-1|-|TRBJ2-3
CASRPRVVRPDTQYF
TGTGCCAGCCGCCCCCGGGTAGTACGACCAGATACGCAGTATTTT
>-|TRBV6-1|TRBD1|TRBJ2-3
CATRDSLPDTQYF
TGTGCCACGAGGGACAGCCTCCCAGATACGCAGTATTTT
>-|TRBV6-1|-|TRBJ1-6
CASRVGEPLHF
TGTGCCAGCAGGGTAGGGGAACCCCTCCACTTT
>-|TRBV7-2|TRBD1|TRBJ1-6
CASSLGQGRSSPLHF
TGTGCCAGCAGCTTAGGACAGGGAAGAAGTTCACCCCTCCACTTT
>-|TRBV6-5|-|TRBJ1-5
CASSYSYGGNQPQHF
TGTGCCAGCAGTTACTCGTACGGGGGAAATCAGCCCCAGCATTTT
>-|TRBV2|-|TRBJ1-2
CASSDTLLQGTLYGYTF
TGTGCCAGCAGTGATACTCTCCTGCAGGGGACACTCTATGGCTACACCTTC
>-|TRBV6-6|TRBD2|TRBJ2-1
CASRLGTSGTNEQFF
TGTGCCAGCAGACTCGGGACTAGCGGGACCAATGAGCAGTTCTTC
>-|TRBV28|-|TRBJ1-1
CASSPPGTEAFF
TGTGCCAGCAGTCCCCCGGGGACTGAAGCTTTCTTT
>-|TRBV11-3|-|TRBJ1-4
CASSRGPGEEKLFF
TGTGCCAGCAGCCGAGGACCCGGGGAGGAAAAACTGTTTTTT
>-|TRBV6-1|-|TRBJ1-5
CASSEAWGYARPQHF
TGTGCCAGCAGTGAAGCTTGGGGTTACGCGAGGCCCCAGCATTTT
>-|TRBV20-1|-|TRBJ2-7
CSVGLPYEQYF
TGCAGTGTCGGACTACCCTACGAGCAGTACTTC
>-|TRBV6-6|-|TRBJ1-2
CASSYSGTSNYGYTF
TGTGCCAGCAGTTACTCGGGGACATCTAACTATGGCTACACCTTC
>-|TRBV4-3|TRBD2|TRBJ2-6
CASSQVLAGAAGANVLTF
TGCGCCAGCAGCCAAGTACTAGCGGGAGCGGCTGGGGCCAACGTCCTGACTTTC
>-|TRBV10-3|TRBD1|TRBJ1-2
CAISTTGDYGYTF
TGTGCCATCAGTACGACAGGGGACTATGGCTACACCTTC
>-|TRBV6-6|-|TRBJ2-4
CASSYGGFSKNIQYF
TGTGCCAGCAGTTACGGGGGTTTCTCCAAAAACATTCAGTACTTC
>-|TRBV6-1|-|TRBJ1-5
CASSEAGDDQPQHF
TGTGCCAGCAGTGAAGCAGGGGATGATCAGCCCCAGCATTTT
>few|TRBV4-2|-|TRBJ2-1
CASSREGDNEQFF
TGTGCCAGCAGCCGAGAAGGAGACAATGAGCAGTTCTTC
>once|TRBV19|-|TRBJ1-5
CASSIPWTAYSNQPQHF
TGTGCCAGTAGTATACCCTGGACAGCTTATAGCAATCAGCCCCAGCATTTT
>-|TRBV30|-|TRBJ2-3
CAWRAKGGSDTQYF
TGTGCCTGGAGGGCTAAGGGGGGGTCAGATACGCAGTATTTT
>-|TRBV2|-|TRBJ2-3
CASSEIYTQYF
TGTGCCAGCAGTGAAATTTATACGCAGTATTTT
>once|TRBV9|-|TRBJ2-7
CASSVATGSDISSYEQYF
TGTGCCAGCAGCGTAGCTACAGGGAGCGATATTAGCTCCTACGAGCAGTACTTC
>-|TRBV27|-|TRBJ2-7
CASSYQGEQYF
TGTGCCAGCAGTTATCAGGGCGAGCAGTACTTC